Below are 21 T cell receptor beta chains sequenced from a single sample in a study of T cell responses to AZD1222 COVID-19 vaccine. The repertoire was sequenced with immunoSEQ multiplex PCR; TCRdb's copy has only in-frame clones and lacks some. In the table there are 140,000 to 150,000 clones, roughly nine tenths of which are singletons. The sequencing here drew on peripheral blood, taken 28 days after the second AZD1222 dose. Every receptor here comes from an adult who received the AZD1222 COVID-19 vaccine.

The chain links TRBV29-1 to TRBJ2-3, with 8 bases lining up with TRBD2. This CDR3 has 12 amino acids. V trimming: 6 bases; J trimming: 6 bases; junction bases outside the gene matches: 5. Germline CDR1 is SQVTM and CDR2 is ANQGSEA. The CDR3 sequence: CSVERELDTQYF. The CDR3 nucleotides read TGCAGCGTCGAGCGGGAGTTGGATACGCAGTATTTT.

This chain links TRBV11-2 with TRBJ2-1, with TRBD2 identical over 9 bases. Germline-derived CDR1 and CDR2 are SGHAT and FQNNGV. The CDR3 loop spans 19 amino acids. V gave up 1 base and J gave up 6 bases; unmatched junction bases: 16. The CDR3 here is CASSLVGVLAGPRGNEQFF. Here the CDR3 DNA reads TGTGCCAGCAGCTTAGTCGGGGTGCTAGCGGGACCCCGAGGCAATGAGCAGTTCTTC.

The rearrangement links TRBV9 to TRBJ1-2; TRBD1 aligns across 9 bases. Germline V lookup: CDR1 SGDLS, CDR2 YYNGEE. With 0 bases clipped from V and 1 base from J, the junction kept 4 bases outside the gene matches. The CDR3 is 16 residues long. The CDR3 here is CASSVGTGASNYGYTF. The CDR3 DNA follows: TGTGCCAGCAGCGTAGGGACAGGGGCCAGTAACTATGGCTACACCTTC.

The rearrangement uses TRBV2 and TRBJ2-5; D is possibly TRBD1 (6 bases). V lost 6 bases to trimming and J lost 0 bases, with 11 bases between them. Looked up from germline, CDR1 is SNHLY and CDR2 is FYNNEI. The CDR3 has 14 residues. The CDR3 loop is CASRHRDNQETQYF. CDR3 sequence (DNA): TGTGCCAGCAGGCACCGGGACAACCAAGAGACCCAGTACTTC.

CDR3 in DNA: TGTGCCAGCAGCCCTACTGACAGATACACCGGGGAGCTGTTTTTT. Residues: CASSPTDRYTGELFF. The J gene is TRBJ2-2, the V gene TRBV21-1; the tabulated D call, TRBD1, remains unverified against the DNA. TRBV21-1 is shown as a pseudogene. The length of the CDR3 is 15 residues.

The chain uses TRBV19 and TRBJ2-1; 9 bases line up with TRBD1. Germline V gene lookup returns CDR1 LNHDA and CDR2 SQIVND (reference sequence). V was clipped by 3 bases and J by 10 bases; unmatched bases: 10. The CDR3 is 15 residues long. The DNA of the CDR3 is TGTGCCAGTAGTATCGGGACAGGGTTGAGGGGGGAGCAGTTCTTC. Its translation is CASSIGTGLRGEQFF. Supplemented by reference TRBV19 and TRBJ2-1, the full variable domain reads DGGITQSPKYLFRKEGQNVTLSCEQNLNHDAMYWYRQDPGQGLRLIYYSQIVNDFQKGDIAEGYSVSREKKESFPLTVTSAQKNPTAFYLCASSIGTGLRGEQFFGPGTRLTVL.

This clone was seen only a few times. This chain uses TRBV29-1 with TRBJ1-1; D remains ambiguous. CDR1 is SQVTM and CDR2 is ANQGSEA in the germline V gene. The CDR3 extends over 12 amino acids. V gave up 8 bases and J gave up 5 bases, with 15 bases separating them. CDR3 in DNA: TGCAGCTTTGGACGCGAGGGAACTGAAGCTTTCTTT. It is translated as CSFGREGTEAFF.

This clone was counted once. The rearrangement links TRBV7-2 to TRBJ1-5, with D hard to call. The germline V gene has CDR1 SGHTA and CDR2 FQGNSA. The V end was cut by 1 base, the J end by 11 bases, with 21 bases between. CDR3 length: 16 residues. For the CDR3, the DNA is TGTGCCAGCAGCTTAGGTGGCGGGCAGCTAGCTAGCTCCCAGCATTTT. Translation: CASSLGGGQLASSQHF.

V usage is TRBV11-3 and J usage is TRBJ2-1, with TRBD1 matching over 9 bases. This CDR3 region has 15 residues. J gave up 5 bases and V 5 bases, and 7 bases lay outside the gene matches. Germline values: CDR1 SGHNT, CDR2 YENEEA. Written as DNA, the CDR3 is TGTGCCAGCAGCCAGGGACAGGGAGTGGACAATGAGCAGTTCTTC. It translates to CASSQGQGVDNEQFF.

The rearrangement links TRBV19 to TRBJ1-1, with 9 bases identical to TRBD1. Germline assignment: CDR1 LNHDA and CDR2 SQIVND (reference sequence). The junction had 9 bases not matched to a gene; V was cut back by 6 bases and J by 7 bases. The CDR3 is 14 amino acids. The CDR3: CASSMRTGENEAFF. CDR3 in DNA: TGTGCCAGTAGCATGCGGACAGGGGAAAATGAAGCTTTCTTT.

The gene calls are TRBV21-1 and TRBJ2-5; the table names TRBD2, a call not compared with the DNA. TRBV21-1 is a pseudogene. The CDR3 loop spans 10 amino acids. The CDR3 DNA sequence: TGTGCCAGCAAAGAGGAGACCCAGTACTTC. Residues: CASKEETQYF.

The CDR3 nucleotides read TGTGCCAGCTCACTTGGACAGGGAAAAAGTGGAAACACCATATATTTT. Translated, it gives CASSLGQGKSGNTIYF. The chain uses TRBV18 and TRBJ1-3; 8 bases are a match to TRBD1. The CDR3 totals 16 residues. The V gene end was trimmed by 4 bases and the J gene end by 3 bases; junction bases not matched to a gene: 8. CDR1 is KGHSH, CDR2 LQKENI, per germline.

CDR3: CASSPPATTYEQYF. Written as DNA, the CDR3 is TGTGCCAGCTCACCACCCGCGACAACCTACGAGCAGTACTTC. J is TRBJ2-7 and V is TRBV18; no clear D. Trimming stripped 0 bases from V and 2 bases from J, with 8 bases between. This CDR3 region has 14 residues. In germline, CDR1 is KGHSH, CDR2 LQKENI.

The CDR3 bases are TGTGCCAGCAGACCGGACCAAAGGAGGGATGAGCAGTTCTTC. This encodes CASRPDQRRDEQFF. The chain employs TRBV11-2 and TRBJ2-1; tentatively, D is TRBD2 (6 bases). The CDR3 length is 14 residues. V was shortened by 6 bases and J by 8 bases, with 17 bases between the two germline ends. The germline V gene has CDR1 SGHAT and CDR2 FQNNGV. The whole variable domain, remainder taken from reference TRBV11-2 and TRBJ2-1, is EAGVAQSPRYKIIEKRQSVAFWCNPISGHATLYWYQQILGQGPKLLIQFQNNGVVDDSQLPKDRFSAERLKGVDSTLKIQPAKLEDSAVYLCASRPDQRRDEQFFGPGTRLTVL.

This rearrangement joins TRBV2 to TRBJ1-1; TRBD1 might be the D (5 bases). V was cut by 3 bases and J by 4 bases, with 12 bases left in between. Germline CDR1 is SNHLY and CDR2 is FYNNEI. The CDR3 has 14 residues. The chain's CDR3 is CASSDPLRGTEAFF. Here the CDR3 DNA reads TGTGCCAGCAGTGACCCTCTGAGGGGCACTGAAGCTTTCTTT.

This sequence joins TRBV12-3 or TRBV12-4 and TRBJ1-2; D not resolved. CDR3 length: 12 residues. Between the trimmed V and J ends, which lost 7 bases and 4 bases, there was a span of 10 bases. In DNA form, the CDR3 reads TGTGCCAGCACCCCCTCCCCCTATGGCTACACCTTC. Protein sequence: CASTPSPYGYTF.

The chain combines TRBV9 with TRBJ2-2; 12 bases are a match to TRBD2. The V and J ends lost 0 bases and 4 bases, in that order; junction bases with no gene match: 7. Germline assignment: CDR1 SGDLS and CDR2 YYNGEE. The length of the CDR3 is 18 residues. DNA of the CDR3: TGTGCCAGCAGCGTAGTGCCTAGCGGGGGGGCTTTCACCGGGGAGCTGTTTTTT. It encodes CASSVVPSGGAFTGELFF.

This clone was detected once. This chain uses TRBV6-5 with TRBJ1-4, with 8 nucleotides matching TRBD1. The germline V gene has CDR1 MNHEY and CDR2 SVGAGI. V dropped 6 bases and J dropped 8; count of bases not matched to a gene: 8. The CDR3 loop spans 14 amino acids. The CDR3 is CASRPTGVGEKLFF. The CDR3 region has the DNA TGTGCCAGCAGGCCGACAGGGGTCGGAGAAAAACTGTTTTTT.

In this sample, this clone turned up many times. This chain links TRBV10-1 with TRBJ2-5; 11 positions match TRBD2. Trimming took 3 bases from V and 2 from J; bases not matched to a gene: 2. The CDR3 sequence is 15 residues long. Germline V gene sequence: CDR1 WNHNN, CDR2 SYGVQD (reference sequence). CDR3 in DNA: TGCGCCAGCAGTGAAATAGCGGGGGGGCAAGAGACCCAGTACTTC. Its protein is CASSEIAGGQETQYF.

V is TRBV7-3 and J is TRBJ2-3; possibly TRBD1 or TRBD2 for D (5 bases each). The CDR3 is 16 residues long. Germline V lookup: CDR1 SGHTA, CDR2 FQGTGA. The V gene lost 2 bases and the J gene lost 6 bases, with 18 bases spanning the gap. CDR3 sequence: CASSLGRGLQADTQYF. The CDR3 DNA is TGTGCCAGCAGCTTAGGTCGGGGCTTACAAGCGGATACGCAGTATTTT.

The chain combines TRBV5-8 with TRBJ2-4; D is possibly TRBD2 (5 bases). Deletions cut 0 bases from V and 6 bases from J, with 16 bases between. The CDR3 loop spans 16 amino acids. From germline, CDR1 is SGHTS and CDR2 YDEGEE. The CDR3 coding sequence is TGTGCCAGCAGCTTGGAAGGGAGTCTGGGGAGAAACATTCAGTACTTC. Translation: CASSLEGSLGRNIQYF.